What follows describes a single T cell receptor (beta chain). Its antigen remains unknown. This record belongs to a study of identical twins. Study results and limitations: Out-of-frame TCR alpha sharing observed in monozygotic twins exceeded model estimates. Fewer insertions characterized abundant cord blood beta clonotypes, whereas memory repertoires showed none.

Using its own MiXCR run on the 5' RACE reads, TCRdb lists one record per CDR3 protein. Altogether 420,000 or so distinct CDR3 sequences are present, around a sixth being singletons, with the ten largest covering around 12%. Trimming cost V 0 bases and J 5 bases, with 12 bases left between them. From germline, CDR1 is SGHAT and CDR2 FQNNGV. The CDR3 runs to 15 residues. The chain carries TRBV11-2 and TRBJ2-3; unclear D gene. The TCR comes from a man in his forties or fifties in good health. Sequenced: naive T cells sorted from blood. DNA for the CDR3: TGTGCCAGCAGCTTAGAATCAAGGTTGGGAGATACGCAGTATTTT. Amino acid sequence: CASSLESRLGDTQYF.